Presented here are 13 T cell receptor beta chains from one specimen sequenced in a study of memory CD8 T cells in hepatitis C reinfection. Time point of the sample: pre-reinfection, 55 to 20 weeks before reinfection detection. The sorted cells went straight to TCR sequencing with no prior in vitro expansion. Here immunoSEQ multiplex PCR was the method, and the copy in TCRdb shows in-frame clones only, minus some. The profile shows approximately 51,000 clones, roughly 91% of them singletons. Sequences were obtained from naive CD8+ T cells sorted from blood. The receptors shown here come from a man aged 18 to 30 with hepatitis C virus infection.

The CDR3: CASSQEGLIEQFF. CDR3 sequence (DNA): TGCGCCAGCAGCCAAGAGGGCCTCATTGAGCAGTTCTTC. The chain employs TRBV4-1 and TRBJ2-1; no definite D call. CDR1 and CDR2 (germline): MGHRA, YSYEKL. The CDR3 has 13 amino acids. Trimming pared 0 bases from V and 9 bases from J, leaving 9 bases between.

This clone was counted a single time. This rearrangement joins TRBV2 to TRBJ2-5; 8 nucleotides agree with TRBD2. The J call may be wrong; the DNA end is better matched by TRBJ2-7. CDR1 and CDR2 (germline): SNHLY, FYNNEI. CDR3 length: 17 residues. The CDR3 region is CASSGTESGRMSFEQYF. The CDR3 region has the DNA TGTGCCAGTTCCGGGACGGAGAGCGGGAGAATGTCTTTCGAGCAGTACTTC.

The genes are TRBV18 and TRBJ1-2; 7 nucleotides agree with TRBD1. This CDR3 is 15 amino acids long. With V trimmed by 3 bases and J by 0 bases, 4 bases remained unmatched. Germline V gives CDR1 KGHSH, CDR2 LQKENI. The CDR3 nucleotides read TGTGCCAGCTCACCCCCGGACAGGCCTAACTATGGCTACACCTTC. Translated, it gives CASSPPDRPNYGYTF.

The chain carries TRBV7-8 and TRBJ2-3; 11 bases align to TRBD1. CDR1 and CDR2 from the germline V gene are SGHVS and FQNEAQ. After removal of 0 bases from V and 0 bases from J, the junction contained 2 bases not matched to a gene. This CDR3 has 17 amino acids. In DNA, the CDR3 is TGTGCCAGCAGCTTAGCGGGGACAGGGGGAAGCACAGATACGCAGTATTTT. It is translated as CASSLAGTGGSTDTQYF.

The chain uses TRBV29-1 and TRBJ2-1, with 8 bases aligning to TRBD1. The germline gives CDR1 SQVTM, CDR2 ANQGSEA. J lost 7 bases, V lost 0 bases, and 8 bases had no gene match. The CDR3 totals 15 residues. This chain's CDR3 is CSVEENRGMENEQFF. CDR3 bases: TGCAGCGTTGAAGAGAACAGGGGGATGGAGAATGAGCAGTTCTTC.

V and J are TRBV6-5 and TRBJ2-1, with 7 bases matching TRBD1. This CDR3 comprises 12 residues. The trim removed 11 bases at V and 7 bases at J, leaving 8 bases unmatched. Looked up from germline, CDR1 is MNHEY and CDR2 is SVGAGI. CDR3 in DNA: TGTGCCTCAGGGGGAGACCGGAATGAGCAGTTCTTC. It codes for CASGGDRNEQFF.

V and J are TRBV18 and TRBJ2-7; perhaps TRBD1 as D (6 bases). The V gene lost 2 bases and the J gene lost 0 bases, with 17 bases spanning the gap. The CDR3 totals 17 residues. Germline-derived CDR1 and CDR2 are KGHSH and LQKENI. CDR3 coding DNA: TGTGCCAGCTCACCAACTTTGGGGGCAGCCAGCTCCTACGAGCAGTACTTC. This gives the protein CASSPTLGAASSYEQYF.

This clone was counted between two and nine times. The chain employs TRBV27 and TRBJ1-1; the D is unclear. This CDR3 has 13 residues. Per germline, CDR1 MNHEY and CDR2 SMNVEV (reference sequence). With 2 bases removed from V and 3 bases from J, the gap between germline ends came to 7 bases. CDR3 nucleotides: TGTGCCAGCAGTTTACTGGGCTACACTGAAGCTTTCTTT. Translation gives CASSLLGYTEAFF.

This clone has only a few counts. Different DNA sequences within this sample yield the same CDR3. The chain couples TRBV7-9 to TRBJ2-4; tentative D call: TRBD1 (6 bases). The CDR3 covers 15 residues. V was clipped by 1 base and J by 4 bases, with 11 bases between them. From germline, CDR1 is SEHNR and CDR2 FQNEAQ (reference sequence). CDR3 sequence (DNA): TGTGCCAGCAGCTTAGGGCAGGGGAGAAAAAACATTCAGTACTTC. It specifies CASSLGQGRKNIQYF. Full variable domain (rest looked up from reference TRBV7-9 and TRBJ2-4): DTGVSQNPRHKITKRGQNVTFRCDPISEHNRLYWYRQTLGQGPEFLTYFQNEAQLEKSRLLSDRFSAERPKGSFSTLEIQRTEQGDSAMYLCASSLGQGRKNIQYFGAGTRLSVL.

V is TRBV27 and J is TRBJ1-1; 7 bases agree with TRBD1. The CDR3 covers 12 residues. The germline CDR1 and CDR2 sequences are MNHEY and SMNVEV (reference sequence). The J segment lost 6 bases and the V segment lost 6 bases, leaving 4 bases of the junction unmatched. The CDR3 reads CASSPTGAEAFF. The DNA for the CDR3 is TGTGCCAGCAGCCCCACAGGGGCTGAAGCTTTCTTT.

V usage is TRBV9 and J usage is TRBJ2-3; D may be TRBD2 (5 bases). In germline, CDR1 is SGDLS, CDR2 YYNGEE. V was clipped by 0 bases and J by 3 bases, with 20 bases between them. This CDR3 is built from 18 residues. CDR3 residues: CASSVAGTFGMRTDTQYF. The CDR3 DNA sequence: TGTGCCAGCAGCGTAGCTGGTACTTTCGGGATGCGGACAGATACGCAGTATTTT.

V is TRBV19 and J is TRBJ2-1; tentatively, D is TRBD2 (6 bases). The V end was cut by 4 bases, the J end by 10 bases, with 8 bases between. This CDR3 comprises 11 residues. Germline V lookup: CDR1 LNHDA, CDR2 SQIVND (reference sequence). The CDR3 sequence is CASSTSEEQFF. CDR3 nucleotide sequence: TGTGCCAGTAGTACTAGCGAAGAGCAGTTCTTC.

This clone was counted between two and nine times. The genes are TRBV28 and TRBJ2-1; possibly TRBD1 for D (6 bases). V was cut by 6 bases and J by 8 bases, with 23 bases left in between. CDR1 is MDHEN, CDR2 SYDVKM, per germline. The CDR3 is made up of 16 amino acids. The CDR3 DNA sequence: TGTGCCAGCAGCTCTGTAGTAGGGGGTGTCAGGGATGAGCAGTTCTTC. This gives the protein CASSSVVGGVRDEQFF.